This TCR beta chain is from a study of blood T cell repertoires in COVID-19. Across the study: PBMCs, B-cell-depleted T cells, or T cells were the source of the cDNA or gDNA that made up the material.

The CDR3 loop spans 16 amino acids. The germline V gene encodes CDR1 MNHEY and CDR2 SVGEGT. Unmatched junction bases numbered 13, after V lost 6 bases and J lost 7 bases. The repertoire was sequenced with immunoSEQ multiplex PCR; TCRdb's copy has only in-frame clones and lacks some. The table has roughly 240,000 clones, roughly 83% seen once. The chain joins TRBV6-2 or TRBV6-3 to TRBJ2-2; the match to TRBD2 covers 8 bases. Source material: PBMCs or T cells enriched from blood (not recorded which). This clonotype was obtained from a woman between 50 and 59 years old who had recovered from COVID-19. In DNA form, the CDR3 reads TGTGCCAGCAGCCCGTATAGGACTAGCCGGGGCGGGGAGCTGTTTTTT. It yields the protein CASSPYRTSRGGELFF.